The present TCR beta chain was sequenced within a study of response to subunit inactivated influenza vaccine. Using its own MiXCR run on the RT-PCR reads, TCRdb lists one record per CDR3 protein. The data hold about 700,000 distinct CDR3 sequences, with approximately 15% observed a single time. CDR3 size: 12 residues. V was cut by 7 bases and J by 5 bases, with 10 bases left in between. The chain carries TRBV12-3 or TRBV12-4 and TRBJ2-3; D is ambiguous. This sequence was found in a man aged 50-60 years who received an inactivated influenza vaccine. The sample in question was PBMCs from blood, obtained around two weeks before vaccination. As DNA, the CDR3 is TGTGCCAGCACCTCTGAGGTAGATACGCAGTATTTT. Protein: CASTSEVDTQYF.